Following are 14 T cell receptor beta chains from one sample sequenced in a study of cytomegalovirus exposure and HLA in healthy donors. A multiplex PCR was run with 60 Vbeta primers and 13 Jbeta primers. This table comes from immunoSEQ multiplex PCR, and its TCRdb copy is limited to in-frame clones, with some not included. The sample yields around 150,000 clones, roughly 85% seen once. The sequenced sample consisted of PBMCs. Every receptor here comes from a man younger than 35 in good health and CMV-seropositive.

This rearrangement joins TRBV6-5 to TRBJ1-5, with D unresolved. The CDR3 loop spans 12 amino acids. CDR1 and CDR2 from the germline V gene are MNHEY and SVGAGI. Trimming took 6 bases from V and 4 from J, leaving 7 bases between them. The CDR3 nucleotides read TGTGCCAGCAGGACGGGAAATCAGCCCCAGCATTTT. It is translated as CASRTGNQPQHF.

V usage is TRBV14 and J usage is TRBJ2-1; D not resolved. Looked up from germline, CDR1 is SGHDN and CDR2 is FVKESK. This CDR3 contains 15 residues. Trimming removed 1 base at V and 0 bases at J, with 7 bases between. For the CDR3, the DNA is TGTGCCAGCAGCCAAGCGGGTGGCTCCTACAATGAGCAGTTCTTC. Encoded protein: CASSQAGGSYNEQFF. The full variable domain, with the rest looked up from reference TRBV14 and TRBJ2-1, is EAGVTQFPSHSVIEKGQTVTLRCDPISGHDNLYWYRRVMGKEIKFLLHFVKESKQDESGMPNNRFLAERTGGTYSTLKVQPAELEDSGVYFCASSQAGGSYNEQFFGPGTRLTVL.

The rearrangement joins TRBV19 to TRBJ2-5, with D perhaps TRBD2 (7 bases). This CDR3 is built from 15 residues. Germline V lookup: CDR1 LNHDA, CDR2 SQIVND (reference sequence). V lost 1 base, J lost 1 base, and 10 bases lay in between. The chain's CDR3 is CASSIGGGAQETQYF. In DNA, the CDR3 is TGTGCCAGTAGTATAGGTGGGGGGGCCCAAGAGACCCAGTACTTC.

The rearrangement uses TRBV6-5 and TRBJ1-1; tentative D call: TRBD1 (5 bases). The V gene's germline CDR1 is MNHEY and CDR2 SVGAGI. CDR3 length equals 13 residues. V was clipped by 2 bases and J by 5 bases, with 9 bases between them. The CDR3 protein is CASSYPGGTEAFF. The CDR3 DNA reads TGTGCCAGCAGTTACCCGGGGGGAACTGAAGCTTTCTTT.

The count of this clone is one. This sequence joins TRBV4-3 and TRBJ2-1, with TRBD2 identical over 7 bases. The CDR3 is 14 residues long. The germline V gene has CDR1 LGHNA and CDR2 YSLEER. Trimming cost V 4 bases and J 5 bases; bases outside gene matches: 5. CDR3 coding DNA: TGCGCCAGCAGCCGCCCGGGACTAAACAATGAGCAGTTCTTC. Its translation is CASSRPGLNNEQFF.

The chain is built from TRBV27 and TRBJ2-1, with TRBD2 matching over 7 bases. After removal of 4 bases from V and 7 bases from J, the junction contained 10 bases not matched to a gene. This CDR3 comprises 15 residues. CDR1 and CDR2 from the germline V gene are MNHEY and SMNVEV (reference sequence). The CDR3 DNA follows: TGTGCCAGCAGTTCCTCGGACGGGGGGACGAATGAGCAGTTCTTC. Its protein product is CASSSSDGGTNEQFF.

The CDR3 DNA is TGTGCCAGCACCGAGAGTCACTATGGCTACACCTTC. Protein: CASTESHYGYTF. This chain connects TRBV2 to TRBJ1-2; no firm D call. The germline gives CDR1 SNHLY, CDR2 FYNNEI. Trimming stripped 7 bases from V and 3 bases from J, with 9 bases between. This CDR3 contains 12 residues.

The rearrangement uses TRBV7-2 and TRBJ1-2; D is possibly TRBD1 (6 bases). CDR3 length: 14 amino acids. Germline V lookup: CDR1 SGHTA, CDR2 FQGNSA. The V end lost 3 bases, the J end lost 5 bases, and 13 bases lay between the germline ends. CDR3 residues: CASSFPGTPYGYTF. In DNA form, the CDR3 reads TGTGCCAGCAGCTTCCCCGGGACACCATATGGCTACACCTTC.

This rearrangement joins TRBV4-2 to TRBJ2-6; D gene uncertain. Trimming stripped 0 bases from V and 1 base from J, with 10 bases between. Germline V gene sequence: CDR1 LGHNA, CDR2 YNFKEQ. The CDR3 loop spans 17 amino acids. The CDR3: CASSQERFLSGANVLTF. The DNA for the CDR3 is TGTGCCAGCAGCCAAGAGCGGTTTTTATCTGGGGCCAACGTCCTGACTTTC.

CDR3 coding DNA: TGTGCCATCAGTGAATTGCGGGCACAAGAGACCCAGTACTTC. It codes for CAISELRAQETQYF. The rearrangement links TRBV10-3 to TRBJ2-5; D perhaps matches TRBD2 (5 bases). V was pared by 3 bases and J by 2 bases, with 10 bases between. The CDR3 extends over 14 amino acids. The germline V gene has CDR1 ENHRY and CDR2 SYGVKD.

The chain joins TRBV9 to TRBJ1-4; TRBD1 matches at 9 bases. Losses at the gene ends were 3 bases for V and 8 bases for J; bases not matched to a gene: 8. Germline V gene data show CDR1 as SGDLS and CDR2 as YYNGEE. The CDR3 is 15 residues long. CDR3 nucleotides: TGTGCCAGCAGCGCCACCGGGACAGGGCACGAAAAACTGTTTTTT. This codes for CASSATGTGHEKLFF.

This clone was counted a single time. The chain has TRBV7-2 and TRBJ2-3, with 11 bases that match TRBD2. V was clipped by 6 bases and J by 4 bases; unmatched bases: 6. This CDR3 is built from 15 residues. CDR1 SGHTA and CDR2 FQGNSA come from the germline V gene. The CDR3 loop reads CASSLLAGAADTQYF. The CDR3 DNA follows: TGTGCCAGCAGTCTACTAGCGGGAGCTGCAGATACGCAGTATTTT.

The gene calls are TRBV27 and TRBJ2-1, with D perhaps TRBD1 (5 bases). Between the trimmed V and J ends, which lost 3 bases and 5 bases, there was a span of 11 bases. The CDR3 has 14 amino acids. The germline V gene has CDR1 MNHEY and CDR2 SMNVEV (reference sequence). For the CDR3, the DNA is TGTGCCAGCAGTTTTTACAGGACCCACAATGAGCAGTTCTTC. Translating gives CASSFYRTHNEQFF.

The chain combines TRBV5-1 with TRBJ2-7; 8 bases align to TRBD2. The V gene's germline CDR1 is SGHRS and CDR2 YFSETQ. The V and J ends lost 4 bases and 5 bases, in that order; junction bases with no gene match: 14. This CDR3 has 16 residues. The CDR3 bases are TGCGCCAGCAGCCCCACCTCGGGAGGGGCCGTCAACGAGCAGTACTTC. Protein: CASSPTSGGAVNEQYF.